This TCR beta chain was documented in a study of T-cell reconstitution after alpha-beta-depleted transplantation in children. This CDR3 has 16 residues. V lost 3 bases and J lost 2; bases outside the gene matches: 12. Per germline, CDR1 DFQATT and CDR2 SNEGSKA (reference sequence). Note on this clonotype: The antigen is not known.

Construction of the TCRbeta library involved unique molecular identifiers. TCRdb reprocessed the PCR reads via MiXCR and lists one record per CDR3 protein. The sample gives hundreds of thousands of distinct CDR3 sequences, approximately 22% of which show up once; 11% to 15% is in the top ten. Study findings and constraints: Recipient T cells and thymic progenitors that survived were the source of the high TCRbeta diversity seen at day 60 in some patients.

This sequence was found in a boy in the first two years of life who had a stem cell transplant for acute myeloid leukemia, so the T cells may come from the graft donor. Specimen: PBMCs, mostly from graft donor cells, collected 360 days after TCRalphabeta/CD19-depleted stem cell transplant. J is TRBJ2-7 and V is TRBV20-1; TRBD2 aligns across 8 bases. The DNA of the CDR3 is TGCAGTGCTAGGCACCCTTCAGCGGGGGTCCCCTACGAGCAGTACGTC. Its translation is CSARHPSAGVPYEQYV.